This entry lists 16 T cell receptor beta chains sequenced from one sample in a study of technical replicates of blood from four donors. Some clones are missing from TCRdb's copy, which holds only in-frame ones; the method was immunoSEQ multiplex PCR. The profile shows 85,000 or so clones, 90% to 95% of them singletons. Sequences were obtained from T cells isolated from PBMCs. The source is a human donor in good health.

The table lists this clone with a few counts. The chain is built from TRBV7-9 and TRBJ1-5; 7 bases are shared with TRBD1. Germline CDR1 and CDR2: SEHNR and FQNEAQ (reference sequence). This CDR3 region has 15 residues. Trimming removed 1 base from V and 5 bases from J; junction bases left unmatched: 5. CDR3 in amino acids: CASSLETQGDQPQHF. The CDR3 DNA reads TGTGCCAGCAGCTTAGAGACCCAGGGGGATCAGCCCCAGCATTTT.

This clone has more than one count but fewer than ten. The V gene is TRBV20-1, the J gene TRBJ1-1; D is possibly TRBD1 (5 bases). V gave up 0 bases and J gave up 10 bases, with 9 bases separating them. Per germline, CDR1 DFQATT and CDR2 SNEGSKA (reference sequence). The CDR3 length is 11 residues. The CDR3: CSARDGRGAFF. CDR3 in DNA: TGCAGTGCTAGAGATGGAAGGGGAGCTTTCTTT.

V usage is TRBV7-8 and J usage is TRBJ2-5; D is ambiguous. The CDR3 runs 14 residues. CDR1 and CDR2 (germline): SGHVS, FQNEAQ. The V gene lost 2 bases and the J gene lost 1 base, with 8 bases spanning the gap. The CDR3 DNA follows: TGTGCCAGCAGCTTACTATTATCCCAAGAGACCCAGTACTTC. Its translation is CASSLLLSQETQYF.

DNA for the CDR3: TGCGCCAGCAGCTTGAGCGGGGCCGCCCAGCCCCAGCATTTT. Translation gives CASSLSGAAQPQHF. V usage is TRBV5-1 and J usage is TRBJ1-5; tentative D call: TRBD1 (5 bases). V gave up 1 base and J gave up 7 bases, with 12 bases separating them. Germline V gene lookup returns CDR1 SGHRS and CDR2 YFSETQ. This CDR3 is built from 14 residues.

The V gene is TRBV7-3, the J gene TRBJ2-7; D is possibly TRBD2 (7 bases). CDR1 SGHTA and CDR2 FQGTGA come from the germline V gene. The CDR3 is made up of 17 amino acids. V shed 5 bases and J shed 0 bases, with 20 bases lying between them. The CDR3 region has the DNA TGTGCCAGCAGCCGAGGGGGTAGAGCGGGGAACTCCTACGAGCAGTACTTC. Translation: CASSRGGRAGNSYEQYF.

In this sample, this clone turned up once. V gene TRBV28 combines with J gene TRBJ2-7, with TRBD2 as a possible D gene (6 bases). Deletions cut 11 bases from V and 4 bases from J, with 12 bases between. Germline lookup yields CDR1 MDHEN and CDR2 SYDVKM. This CDR3 has 11 amino acids. DNA of the CDR3: TGTGCCCTAGCGAAGGGGTACGAGCAGTACTTC. Its translation: CALAKGYEQYF.

V usage is TRBV28 and J usage is TRBJ2-7, with D maybe TRBD2 (6 bases). CDR3 size: 15 residues. Per germline, CDR1 MDHEN and CDR2 SYDVKM. Trimming removed 2 bases from V and 3 bases from J, with 14 bases in between. DNA for the CDR3: TGTGCCAGCAGTTTAAAGTCCGGGGGTCTCTACGAGCAGTACTTC. This translates into CASSLKSGGLYEQYF.

This sequence joins TRBV4-1 and TRBJ2-7, with 8 bases matching TRBD2. The CDR3 covers 15 residues. V lost 6 bases, J lost 4 bases, and 11 bases stayed unmatched. Germline values: CDR1 MGHRA, CDR2 YSYEKL. DNA of the CDR3: TGCGCCAGCAGTCCTTTTAGTAGCGGGGTATACGAGCAGTACTTC. Protein product: CASSPFSSGVYEQYF.

This chain connects TRBV11-2 to TRBJ2-7; 10 bases fit TRBD2. V shed 1 base and J 4 bases; nucleotides not matched to a gene: 4. The CDR3 has 15 amino acids. Germline CDR1 and CDR2: SGHAT and FQNNGV. In DNA, the CDR3 is TGTGCCAGCAGCTTAGTAGCGGGGGGCGCTTACGAGCAGTACTTC. Encoded protein: CASSLVAGGAYEQYF.

The rearrangement joins TRBV6-5 to TRBJ1-6; D is uncertain. Germline loops: CDR1 MNHEY, CDR2 SVGAGI. V lost 7 bases and J 5 bases, leaving 12 bases between the germline ends. The CDR3 runs 14 residues. The CDR3 reads CASTPAVNNSPLHF. DNA for the CDR3: TGTGCCAGCACCCCCGCGGTTAATAATTCACCCCTCCACTTT.

The chain uses TRBV18 and TRBJ1-1; TRBD1 matches 8 bases. Germline CDR1 is KGHSH and CDR2 is LQKENI. The CDR3 extends over 14 amino acids. With V trimmed by 2 bases and J by 4 bases, 3 bases remained unmatched. CDR3 nucleotides: TGTGCCAGCTCACCAAACAGGGGGATCACTGAAGCTTTCTTT. It specifies CASSPNRGITEAFF.

CDR3 sequence reads: CASSQGRPSEAGNTIYF. In DNA, the CDR3 is TGCGCCAGCAGCCAAGGCCGTCCAAGCGAGGCTGGAAACACCATATATTTT. J is TRBJ1-3 and V is TRBV4-1; D not resolved. The CDR3 is 17 amino acids. Germline loops: CDR1 MGHRA, CDR2 YSYEKL. The V end lost 1 base, the J end lost 2 bases, and 15 bases lay between the germline ends.

This chain connects TRBV29-1 to TRBJ1-2, with 8 nucleotides matching TRBD1. Trimming cost V 7 bases and J 8 bases; bases outside gene matches: 18. Germline CDR1 SQVTM, CDR2 ANQGSEA. CDR3 length: 15 residues. This chain's CDR3 is CSADPIAQGAGGYTF. DNA of the CDR3: TGCAGCGCCGACCCCATCGCGCAGGGGGCGGGGGGCTACACCTTC. Filled out from reference TRBV29-1 and TRBJ1-2, the complete variable domain reads SAVISQKPSRDICQRGTSLTIQCQVDSQVTMMFWYRQQPGQSLTLIATANQGSEATYESGFVIDKFPISRPNLTFSTLTVSNMSPEDSSIYLCSADPIAQGAGGYTFGSGTRLTVV.

This clone was counted a single time. For the CDR3, the DNA is TGCGCCAGCAGCTTGACAGGGGAAACGAGCGCAGATACGCAGTATTTT. It translates to CASSLTGETSADTQYF. The chain recombines TRBV5-1 with TRBJ2-3; 7 bases match TRBD1. The V segment lost 1 base and the J segment 4 bases; nucleotides outside the gene matches: 9. CDR3 length: 16 residues. CDR1 is SGHRS and CDR2 is YFSETQ in the germline V gene.

This CDR3 reads CASRRTGTVRYEQYF. CDR3 in DNA: TGTGCAAGTCGCCGAACCGGGACTGTTAGGTACGAGCAGTACTTC. The V call is TRBV12-2, the J call TRBJ2-7; TRBD2 was called by the table and not checked on the DNA. TRBV12-2 is a pseudogene segment. The CDR3 loop spans 15 amino acids.

This clone was seen only once. The V gene is TRBV29-1, the J gene TRBJ2-7; D gene unclear. The CDR3 sequence is 12 residues long. Deletions cut 5 bases from V and 3 bases from J, with 11 bases between. Germline V gives CDR1 SQVTM, CDR2 ANQGSEA. This chain's CDR3 is CSVIHPSYEQYF. The CDR3 nucleotides are TGCAGCGTTATACATCCCAGCTACGAGCAGTACTTC.